This T cell receptor beta chain was identified in a study of cytomegalovirus exposure and HLA in healthy donors. This clone has a handful of counts. Trimming took off 0 bases at V and 2 bases at J, with 9 bases between the two ends. Per the germline V gene, CDR1 is SGHKS and CDR2 is YYEKEE (reference sequence). The CDR3 spans 14 residues. A multiplex PCR was run with 60 Vbeta primers and 13 Jbeta primers. The table came from immunoSEQ multiplex PCR; TCRdb's copy has only in-frame clones and leaves some out. Of some 190,000 clones listed, around 81% were seen once; the top ten hold about 1.8%. The source material was PBMCs. The V call is TRBV5-5, the J call TRBJ2-7; TRBD2 is a possible D gene (5 bases). This clonotype originated in a man younger than 35 in good health and CMV-seronegative. The CDR3 loop reads CASSLVSEAYEQYF. The CDR3 DNA sequence: TGTGCCAGCAGCTTGGTTAGCGAGGCCTACGAGCAGTACTTC.